The present TCR beta chain was sequenced within a study of T cells after yellow fever vaccination. Study-level background: Preparation of the low-cell-number fractions used SMART-Seq v4 Ultra Low Input.

Points from the study as a whole: FACS-sorted repertoires could harbor abundant contaminating bulk-population clonotypes.

Notes on this clonotype: Its specificity is unknown.

TCRdb used MiXCR to reprocess the 5' RACE reads, holding one entry per CDR3 protein. The repertoire consists of a few hundred thousand distinct CDR3 sequences, with less than 20% occurring once and the leading ten covering around an eighth. The germline V gene encodes CDR1 MNHNS and CDR2 SASEGT. Trimming at V came to 5 bases and at J to 9 bases, leaving 16 bases not matched to a gene. The CDR3 is made up of 16 amino acids. The clonotype comes from a man aged 25-45 years who received the YFV17D yellow fever vaccine. Specimen: PBMCs, collected 15 days after the yellow fever booster vaccination. J is TRBJ2-5 and V is TRBV6-1; TRBD2 matches 9 bases. Here the CDR3 DNA reads TGTGCCAGCAGTAAAACCGGGACTAGCATTTCGAGGGCCCAGTACTTC. It encodes CASSKTGTSISRAQYF.